The 30 T cell receptor beta chains in this list originate from one sample, sequenced in a study of T-cell memory formation after mild COVID-19. TCRdb called the 5' RACE reads again in MiXCR, with one record for every CDR3 protein. The sample comprises fewer than 600,000 distinct CDR3 sequences, about 22% of which are singletons, and around 9.2% rests with the top ten. Sample: PBMCs or a T cell subset sorted from them (not recorded which). The receptors come from an adult woman who had mild COVID-19 (a few samples of this study predate the infection). Cell type and time point are not known.

This clonotype was detected a few times. This chain connects TRBV12-3 or TRBV12-4 to TRBJ2-5; D is perhaps TRBD2 (5 bases). The V gene lost 2 bases and the J gene lost 2 bases, with 9 bases spanning the gap. This CDR3 spans 14 amino acids. CDR3 DNA: TGTGCCAGCAGTTTAATGAGCGGTCAAGAGACCCAGTACTTC. This translates into CASSLMSGQETQYF.

CDR3 sequence: CSARRQPGAQPQHF. In nucleotides, the CDR3 is TGCAGTGCTAGACGACAGCCGGGCGCGCAGCCCCAGCATTTT. This sequence joins TRBV20-1 and TRBJ1-5, with D perhaps matching TRBD1 (5 bases). The V end was cut by 2 bases, the J end by 7 bases, with 15 bases between. Per the germline V gene, CDR1 is DFQATT and CDR2 is SNEGSKA (reference sequence). The CDR3 sequence is 14 residues long.

This clonotype was found a few times. This chain joins TRBV5-6 and TRBJ1-2; possibly TRBD1 for D (6 bases). CDR1 and CDR2 from the germline V gene are SGHDT and YYEEEE. Trimming shortened V by 1 base and J by 4 bases, and 17 bases separated the two germline ends. The CDR3 covers 16 residues. The CDR3 DNA is TGTGCCAGCAGCTTGTATCGGGGGGCGGTTAGCTATGGCTACACCTTC. It yields the protein CASSLYRGAVSYGYTF. The full variable domain, completed using reference TRBV5-6 and TRBJ1-2, is DAGVTQSPTHLIKTRGQQVTLRCSPKSGHDTVSWYQQALGQGPQFIFQYYEEEERQRGNFPDRFSGHQFPNYSSELNVNALLLGDSALYLCASSLYRGAVSYGYTFGSGTRLTVV.

This clonotype has only a few counts. This chain uses TRBV24-1 with TRBJ1-5, with D perhaps matching TRBD1 (5 bases). The CDR3 loop spans 13 amino acids. Trimming took off 6 bases at V and 4 bases at J, with 9 bases between the two ends. The germline V gene has CDR1 KGHDR and CDR2 SFDVKD. The CDR3 DNA follows: TGTGCCACCAGTAGGCAGGGAAATCAGCCCCAGCATTTT. This sequence encodes CATSRQGNQPQHF.

This clonotype was seen more than once but under ten times. The J gene is TRBJ2-3, the V gene TRBV5-1; D gene ambiguous. The CDR3 loop spans 15 amino acids. V was trimmed by 0 bases and J by 5 bases, leaving 13 bases between them. Germline-derived CDR1 and CDR2 are SGHRS and YFSETQ. The CDR3 sequence: CASSLVRSGGDTQYF. For the CDR3, the DNA is TGCGCCAGCAGCTTGGTTAGGTCGGGCGGAGATACGCAGTATTTT.

The genes are TRBV12-3 or TRBV12-4 and TRBJ2-7, with 10 bases that match TRBD2. The CDR3 runs 15 residues. V lost 5 bases to trimming and J lost 0 bases; unmatched junction nucleotides: 4. The CDR3 DNA is TGTGCCAGCAGTGAGAGCGGGGGGGTCTCCTACGAGCAGTACTTC. Amino acids: CASSESGGVSYEQYF.

This clonotype was observed a few times. The CDR3 bases are TGTGCCAGCAGCCAAGATGAAGAGACCCAGTACTTC. Translated, it gives CASSQDEETQYF. The J gene is TRBJ2-5, the V gene TRBV3-1, with D unresolved. This CDR3 is 12 amino acids long. CDR1 and CDR2 from the germline V gene are LGHDT and YNNKEL (reference sequence). The V and J ends lost 0 bases and 3 bases respectively, with 2 bases between them.

This clonotype was observed a few times. V and J are TRBV29-1 and TRBJ2-1; TRBD2 matches 7 bases. There are 16 residues in the CDR3. From germline, CDR1 is SQVTM and CDR2 ANQGSEA. The V and J ends lost 3 bases and 5 bases, in that order; junction bases with no gene match: 13. CDR3 nucleotide sequence: TGCAGCGTTGACTGGCGGGAGTACCGGGGGAACAATGAGCAGTTCTTC. Translating it yields CSVDWREYRGNNEQFF.

This clonotype was seen a handful of times. The chain has TRBV6-5 and TRBJ1-1, with D uncertain. CDR1 is MNHEY, CDR2 SVGAGI, per germline. Deletions cut 2 bases from V and 1 base from J, with 5 bases between. The CDR3 is 13 amino acids. CDR3 sequence reads: CASSYDGNTEAFF. The CDR3 DNA is TGTGCCAGCAGTTACGACGGGAACACTGAAGCTTTCTTT.

The chain carries TRBV19 and TRBJ2-7; D might be TRBD2 (5 bases). V lost 1 base, J lost 2 bases, and 9 bases lay in between. Germline loops: CDR1 LNHDA, CDR2 SQIVND (reference sequence). The CDR3 totals 14 residues. CDR3 DNA: TGTGCCAGTAGTATAGGGCGGGCTACCTACGAGCAGTACTTC. The encoded protein is CASSIGRATYEQYF.

The gene calls are TRBV7-2 and TRBJ1-1; possible D gene TRBD1, 5 bases. The V gene's germline CDR1 is SGHTA and CDR2 FQGNSA. The CDR3 is made up of 12 amino acids. The V and J ends lost 6 bases and 8 bases respectively, with 13 bases between them. CDR3 DNA sequence: TGTGCCAGCAGTCCAAGGGGTTGGGAAGCTTTCTTT. Amino acids: CASSPRGWEAFF.

This chain links TRBV10-3 with TRBJ1-1, with D tentatively TRBD1 (5 bases). With 9 bases removed from V and 1 base from J, the gap between germline ends came to 15 bases. This CDR3 is 14 amino acids long. The germline gives CDR1 ENHRY, CDR2 SYGVKD. The CDR3 here is CAIRDSGGNTEAFF. The CDR3 coding sequence is TGTGCCATTCGGGACTCCGGAGGGAACACTGAAGCTTTCTTT.

The chain combines TRBV7-9 with TRBJ2-2, with D possibly being TRBD1 (6 bases). Looked up from germline, CDR1 is SEHNR and CDR2 is FQNEAQ (reference sequence). V was clipped by 5 bases and J by 0 bases, with 13 bases between them. There are 16 residues in the CDR3. This chain's CDR3 is CASSQTGNTNTGELFF. The CDR3 DNA follows: TGTGCCAGCAGCCAAACAGGGAACACGAACACCGGGGAGCTGTTTTTT.

The rearrangement links TRBV14 to TRBJ2-1, with D tentatively TRBD2 (5 bases). The V and J ends lost 2 bases and 7 bases respectively, with 12 bases between them. Germline-derived CDR1 and CDR2 are SGHDN and FVKESK. The CDR3 is 14 residues long. The CDR3 DNA follows: TGTGCCAGCAGCCAACTAGCCCCATGGAATGAGCAGTTCTTC. Translating it yields CASSQLAPWNEQFF.

This clonotype was detected only a few times. This rearrangement joins TRBV28 to TRBJ2-7; no clear D. The CDR3 is made up of 17 amino acids. The V gene's germline CDR1 is MDHEN and CDR2 SYDVKM. Trimming cost V 6 bases and J 3 bases, with 24 bases left between them. In DNA, the CDR3 is TGTGCCAGCAGGCGAACAGAGTTGACATCAACCTTCTACGAGCAGTACTTC. It specifies CASRRTELTSTFYEQYF.

J is TRBJ1-2 and V is TRBV7-9; D unresolved. This CDR3 is 12 amino acids long. The germline V gene has CDR1 SEHNR and CDR2 FQNEAQ (reference sequence). V was pared by 1 base and J by 3 bases, with 3 bases between. CDR3 in DNA: TGTGCCAGCAGCTTAGACCACTATGGCTACACCTTC. Its translation is CASSLDHYGYTF.

A single count supports this clonotype. The CDR3 loop is CAISYRGDGYTF. The DNA for the CDR3 is TGTGCCATCAGTTACAGGGGTGATGGCTACACCTTC. The chain combines TRBV10-3 with TRBJ1-2; the match to TRBD1 covers 7 bases. CDR1 and CDR2 (germline): ENHRY, SYGVKD. This CDR3 spans 12 amino acids. Losses at the gene ends were 5 bases for V and 6 bases for J; bases not matched to a gene: 3.

The chain has TRBV7-9 and TRBJ2-7, with D perhaps TRBD2 (6 bases). The germline gives CDR1 SEHNR, CDR2 FQNEAQ (reference sequence). The CDR3 covers 14 residues. Trimming removed 5 bases from V and 2 bases from J, with 13 bases in between. In nucleotides, the CDR3 is TGTGCCAGCAGCGGGAGGAACGATACCTACGAGCAGTACTTC. Protein: CASSGRNDTYEQYF.

V and J are TRBV4-3 and TRBJ2-6; unclear D gene. V was pared by 0 bases and J by 0 bases, with 12 bases between. The CDR3 length is 18 residues. Germline V lookup: CDR1 LGHNA, CDR2 YSLEER. CDR3 sequence (DNA): TGCGCCAGCAGCCAAGATCAAGCGTTGTACTCTGGGGCCAACGTCCTGACTTTC. Translating gives CASSQDQALYSGANVLTF.

The V and J genes are TRBV7-2 and TRBJ1-2; 7 nucleotides match TRBD1. The germline V gene has CDR1 SGHTA and CDR2 FQGNSA. With 5 bases clipped from V and 4 bases from J, the junction kept 4 bases outside the gene matches. This CDR3 is 13 amino acids long. The CDR3 spells CASSPGQSYGYTF. DNA for the CDR3: TGTGCCAGCAGCCCGGGACAGAGCTATGGCTACACCTTC. The whole variable domain, remainder taken from reference TRBV7-2 and TRBJ1-2, is GAGVSQSPSNKVTEKGKDVELRCDPISGHTALYWYRQSLGQGLEFLIYFQGNSAPDKSGLPSDRFSAERTGGSVSTLTIQRTQQEDSAVYLCASSPGQSYGYTFGSGTRLTVV.

The table lists this clonotype with many counts. The chain combines TRBV7-6 with TRBJ2-1; TRBD2 agrees at 9 bases. V shed 2 bases, J shed 5 bases, and the junction held 16 bases outside the gene matches. Per germline, CDR1 SGHVS and CDR2 FNYEAQ. CDR3 length: 19 amino acids. CDR3 DNA: TGTGCCAGCAGCTTAAGAGCCTCGCGGGAGGGCTTCACCCACAATGAGCAGTTCTTC. Its protein product is CASSLRASREGFTHNEQFF.

This clonotype was seen ten or more times. This rearrangement joins TRBV10-2 to TRBJ2-1, with TRBD2 matching over 8 bases. The length of the CDR3 is 17 residues. Germline V lookup: CDR1 WSHSY, CDR2 SAAADI. With 2 bases clipped from V and 3 bases from J, the junction kept 9 bases outside the gene matches. The CDR3 DNA sequence: TGCGCCAGCAGTGAGGGGTCCGGGGGGGCGCTCTACAATGAGCAGTTCTTC. Translation gives CASSEGSGGALYNEQFF.

V is TRBV12-3 or TRBV12-4 and J is TRBJ1-6; tentative D call: TRBD1 (5 bases). The CDR3 covers 14 residues. The V end was cut by 1 base, the J end by 6 bases, with 7 bases between. CDR3 region: CASSLGGSNSPLHF. The CDR3 bases are TGTGCCAGCAGTTTAGGGGGCAGTAATTCACCCCTCCACTTT.

This clonotype came up a few times. The chain's CDR3 is CASSVESGTYGYTF. Here the CDR3 DNA reads TGTGCCAGCAGCGTAGAGTCGGGAACATATGGCTACACCTTC. The chain carries TRBV9 and TRBJ1-2, with D unresolved. The V end lost 0 bases, the J end lost 5 bases, and 11 bases lay between the germline ends. Germline loops: CDR1 SGDLS, CDR2 YYNGEE. The CDR3 length is 14 residues. Complete variable domain (other parts from reference TRBV9 and TRBJ1-2): DSGVTQTPKHLITATGQRVTLRCSPRSGDLSVYWYQQSLDQGLQFLIQYYNGEERAKGNILERFSAQQFPDLHSELNLSSLELGDSALYFCASSVESGTYGYTFGSGTRLTVV.

The chain employs TRBV19 and TRBJ2-7; D uncertain. The CDR3 has 11 amino acids. Germline V CDR1 and CDR2: LNHDA, SQIVND (reference sequence). V was trimmed by 6 bases and J by 1 base, leaving 4 bases between them. CDR3 region: CASRESYEQYF. The CDR3 nucleotides read TGTGCCAGTAGAGAGTCCTACGAGCAGTACTTC.

This clonotype was picked up many times. This sequence joins TRBV19 and TRBJ2-3, with TRBD2 matching over 10 bases. J lost 4 bases, V lost 6 bases, and 7 bases had no gene match. Germline-derived CDR1 and CDR2 are LNHDA and SQIVND (reference sequence). The CDR3 is 15 residues long. CDR3 protein: CASRAASGRADTQYF. CDR3 sequence (DNA): TGTGCCAGTAGAGCGGCTAGCGGGAGAGCAGATACGCAGTATTTT.

The genes are TRBV5-4 and TRBJ2-1; 7 positions agree with TRBD1. The V gene end was trimmed by 3 bases and the J gene end by 6 bases; junction bases not matched to a gene: 9. There are 15 residues in the CDR3. Germline V CDR1 and CDR2: SGHNT, YYREEE (reference sequence). CDR3 sequence reads: CASSWEPGQRNEQFF. DNA for the CDR3: TGTGCCAGCAGCTGGGAACCGGGACAGCGCAATGAGCAGTTCTTC.

This clonotype was seen a few times. This rearrangement joins TRBV18 to TRBJ2-7, with TRBD2 identical over 11 bases. The V gene's germline CDR1 is KGHSH and CDR2 LQKENI. This CDR3 contains 16 residues. J lost 2 bases, V lost 0 bases, and 3 bases had no gene match. CDR3 region: CASSPPGLAGTYEQYF. The CDR3 DNA reads TGTGCCAGCTCACCACCTGGACTAGCGGGTACCTACGAGCAGTACTTC.

The rearrangement links TRBV30 to TRBJ1-3; D is perhaps TRBD1 (6 bases). The CDR3 runs 17 residues. CDR1 and CDR2 from the germline V gene are GTSNPN and SVGIG (reference sequence). Deletions cut 2 bases from V and 2 bases from J, with 19 bases between. The CDR3 loop reads CAWSTGHPTSPGNTIYF. In DNA, the CDR3 is TGTGCCTGGAGTACGGGACATCCAACCAGTCCTGGAAACACCATATATTTT.

The chain is built from TRBV9 and TRBJ2-3; tentatively, D is TRBD1 or TRBD2 (5 bases each). The CDR3 length is 14 residues. The V end was cut by 4 bases, the J end by 4 bases, with 13 bases between. Germline V gene sequence: CDR1 SGDLS, CDR2 YYNGEE. CDR3 amino acids: CASSPRDPADTQYF. CDR3 nucleotides: TGTGCCAGCAGCCCCCGGGACCCGGCAGATACGCAGTATTTT.